The entry below describes one TCR beta chain. Profiled with immunoSEQ multiplex PCR; TCRdb holds only in-frame clones, not every one. Counted here are about 200,000 clones, 88% occurring once; the ten biggest clones make up 1.5% to 2%. This record belongs to a study of blood T cell repertoires in COVID-19. The CDR3 sequence is 11 residues long. Trimming cost V 6 bases and J 8 bases, with 8 bases left between them. The germline gives CDR1 SNHLY, CDR2 FYNNEI. This chain connects TRBV2 to TRBJ2-1; D uncertain. This clonotype originated in a man aged 18 to 35 with active or convalescent COVID-19. The sequenced sample consisted of peripheral blood. CDR3 protein: CASSPRYEQFF. For the CDR3, the DNA is TGTGCCAGCAGCCCCAGGTATGAGCAGTTCTTC.